Listed below are T cell receptor beta chains from one sample, sequenced in a study of beta chain features in type 1 diabetes. Some clones are missing from TCRdb's copy, which holds only in-frame ones; the method was immunoSEQ multiplex PCR. Of about 150,000 clones in the sample, 8% to 13% were seen once. Sequencing was done on a sample of naive CD4+ T cells from blood. Source of these receptors: a man younger than 30 in good health. The CDR3 runs from the conserved cysteine through the conserved F or W. Each record gives: V gene, D gene, clone size, J gene, CDR3 DNA, CDR3 protein. The D gene is left open where the match is weak. Only part of the rows carry a size: once, few, many, or a class if the clone is expanded.

>TRBV7-9|TRBD1|.|TRBJ2-4
TGTGCCAGCAGCTTAGAATGGCAGGGGGCCCCACGGATTCAGTACTTC
CASSLEWQGAPRIQYF
>TRBV7-6|.|.|TRBJ2-2
TGTGCCGCGGGGCGGGCCATGAACACCGGGGAGCTGTTTTTT
CAAGRAMNTGELFF
>TRBV19|.|.|TRBJ2-5
TGTGCCAGTAGTCCTAGGCGGCTCGGTGTGGTCCAAGAGACCCAGTACTTC
CASSPRRLGVVQETQYF
>TRBV7-9|.|few|TRBJ2-1
TGTGCCAGCAGCTTATTAGCGGAGGGCTCCTACAATGAGCAGTTCTTC
CASSLLAEGSYNEQFF
>TRBV5-5|.|few|TRBJ2-5
TGTGCCAGCAGCTTGGTTAACCGGGAGACCCAGTACTTC
CASSLVNRETQYF
>TRBV2|TRBD2|.|TRBJ2-5
TGTGCCAGCAGTGATATGGCGGGGGGCATGGGGGAGACCCAGTACTTC
CASSDMAGGMGETQYF
>TRBV7-7|TRBD1|.|TRBJ2-5
TGTGCCAGCAGGGCCGGGACAGGGTCGTCAGAGACCCAGTACTTC
CASRAGTGSSETQYF
>TRBV15|.|few|TRBJ1-2
TGTGCCACCAGCAGCGAATCTAGCCATGGCTACACCTTC
CATSSESSHGYTF
>TRBV4-3|TRBD1|few|TRBJ2-7
TGCGCCAGCAGCCCCGGGACAGTCTACGAGCAGTACTTC
CASSPGTVYEQYF
>TRBV28|TRBD1|.|TRBJ1-5
TGTGCCAGCAGTACCTCTCAGGGGGGCTATAGCAATCAGCCCCAGCATTTT
CASSTSQGGYSNQPQHF
>TRBV2|.|few|TRBJ1-5
TGTGCCAGCAGTGAAGCTGCGCAGCCCCAGCATTTT
CASSEAAQPQHF
>TRBV29-1|.|.|TRBJ2-3
TGCAGCGTAACAAGTCAGGGGGGCGGCACAGATACGCAGTATTTT
CSVTSQGGGTDTQYF
>TRBV9|TRBD1|.|TRBJ1-5
TGTGCCAGCAGCGAGGGGACAGGATCCAGCCAGCCCCAGCATTTT
CASSEGTGSSQPQHF
>TRBV10-3|.|.|TRBJ2-3
TGTGCCATCAGAATTGACAGATCAGATACGCAGTATTTT
CAIRIDRSDTQYF
>TRBV5-1|.|few|TRBJ2-7
TGCGCCAGCAGCTTGGGACTAGAATCCTACGAGCAGTACTTC
CASSLGLESYEQYF
>TRBV15|TRBD1|few|TRBJ1-6
TGTGCCACCAGCAGGCCGGGACAGGGGAACTCCTATAATTCACCCCTCCACTTT
CATSRPGQGNSYNSPLHF
>TRBV7-3|TRBD1|few|TRBJ2-7
TGTGCCAGCAGCTTACGGGACAGGGAATATGGCGAGCAGTACTTC
CASSLRDREYGEQYF
>TRBV25-1|TRBD1|many|TRBJ2-7
TGTGCCAGCAGTGACCGTGGACAGGGCTACGAGCAGTACTTC
CASSDRGQGYEQYF
>TRBV7-9|TRBD2|few|TRBJ2-3
TGTGCCAGCAGCCGTAGCGGGGGGGCCGGTGCAGATACGCAGTATTTT
CASSRSGGAGADTQYF
>TRBV19|.|.|TRBJ1-1
TGTGCCAGTAGTGCTGGCGGCAGAATGAACACTGAAGCTTTCTTT
CASSAGGRMNTEAFF
>TRBV6-6|.|.|TRBJ2-3
TGTGCCAGCAGCCTAGACGGGGATACGCAGTATTTT
CASSLDGDTQYF
>TRBV27|TRBD1|few|TRBJ2-7
TGTGCCAGCAGTTCCCCACAGGGGGCCGCCTACGAGCAGTACTTC
CASSSPQGAAYEQYF
>TRBV19|.|few|TRBJ1-1
TGTGCCAGTACCTCCTGGCAGGGGAAGAACACTGAAGCTTTCTTT
CASTSWQGKNTEAFF
>TRBV5-5|.|.|TRBJ2-5
TGTGCCAGCAGATCCGCAGGGGGGGAGACCCAGTACTTC
CASRSAGGETQYF
>TRBV9|.|.|TRBJ1-3
TGTGCCAGCAGCCCGATAGTGTCTGGAAACACCATATATTTT
CASSPIVSGNTIYF
>TRBV6-6|TRBD1|few|TRBJ2-4
TGTGCCAGCAGACCTCCGGGACAGCTAGCCAAAAACATTCAGTACTTC
CASRPPGQLAKNIQYF
>TRBV28|.|many|TRBJ2-7
TGTGCCAGCAGTCCGACAACTAGCCGAGGATACGAGCAGTACTTC
CASSPTTSRGYEQYF
>TRBV5-4|TRBD1|many|TRBJ2-1
TGTGCCAGCAGCGCGACAGGGGTCTATGAGCAGTTCTTC
CASSATGVYEQFF
>TRBV6-6|TRBD2|.|TRBJ2-1
TGTGCCAGCAGTTCGGGACTAGCTGGTGAGCAGTTCTTC
CASSSGLAGEQFF
>TRBV27|.|.|TRBJ1-5
TGTGCCAGCAGTTTATTAAGCAATCAGCCCCAGCATTTT
CASSLLSNQPQHF
>TRBV11-2|TRBD2|few|TRBJ2-1
TGTGCCAGCAGCTTATGGCAGCGGGGGGCCCTTGGTAATGAGCAGTTCTTC
CASSLWQRGALGNEQFF
>TRBV30|.|few|TRBJ1-2
TGTGCCTGGAGTCGCCAGGGGTCGTATGGCTACACCTTC
CAWSRQGSYGYTF
>TRBV20-1|TRBD1|.|TRBJ1-2
TGCAGTGCCCAAACAGGGGTTGGCTACACCTTC
CSAQTGVGYTF
>TRBV5-4|TRBD1|.|TRBJ2-6
TGTGCCAGCAGCCCCGGGACAGGGGGTGACTCTGGGGCCAACGTCCTGACTTTC
CASSPGTGGDSGANVLTF
>TRBV11-2|.|.|TRBJ1-2
TGTGCCAGCAGCATGGCGGGGTTTCTCGGTGGCTACACCTTC
CASSMAGFLGGYTF